The T cell receptor beta chain under discussion was sequenced for a study of CD8 T cells in ankylosing spondylitis. The table lists this clonotype with a few counts. Its cognate antigen is unknown. This CDR3 has 13 amino acids. Germline loops: CDR1 SGHKS, CDR2 YYEKEE (reference sequence). V lost 1 base, J lost 6 bases, and 8 bases lay in between. Study outcomes and limitations: Prior work had noted some motif variants in reactive arthritis blood and synovial fluid.

TCRdb redid the calling of the 5' RACE reads with MiXCR, one entry per CDR3 protein. The sample lists 250,000 or so distinct CDR3 sequences, 24% occurring once. This sequence was found in a male donor with ankylosing spondylitis or in good health (not recorded which). This chain joins TRBV5-5 and TRBJ1-5; a possible D gene is TRBD1 (6 bases). The sample was blood, either unsorted or a sorted T cell fraction (not recorded which). The CDR3 loop reads CASSLMDSQPQHF. The DNA for the CDR3 is TGTGCCAGCAGCTTGATGGACAGTCAGCCCCAGCATTTT. Full variable domain (remainder filled in from reference TRBV5-5 and TRBJ1-5): DAGVTQSPTHLIKTRGQQVTLRCSPISGHKSVSWYQQVLGQGPQFIFQYYEKEERGRGNFPDRFSARQFPNYSSELNVNALLLGDSALYLCASSLMDSQPQHFGDGTRLSIL.